This TCR beta chain was identified in a study of blood T cells in healthy people across ages. Overall study results and limits: Age brought a roughly linear fall in TCR beta diversity measured per million T cells. Naive T cell percentage showed a strong correlation with TCR beta diversity. Any changes in expanded clonotypes were possibly confounded, as donor CMV status remained unknown.

Germline V gene sequence: CDR1 DFQATT, CDR2 SNEGSKA (reference sequence). CDR3 size: 15 residues. A remark on this clonotype: Antigen unknown.

Sample-barcoded 5' priming and a J-beta primer mix drove a second PCR of about 7 to 12 cycles. TCRdb reanalysed the 5' RACE reads using MiXCR and keeps one entry per CDR3 protein. This table has 550,000 to 700,000 distinct CDR3 sequences, approximately 30% appearing once. Sequencing was carried out using blood. The chain uses TRBV20-1 and TRBJ2-1, with 8 bases lining up with TRBD2. The tail of the sequence fits TRBJ2-5 better, so the J call may be wrong. The clonotype comes from a woman in her 70s in good health. The CDR3 sequence: CSASPGSGSYETQYF. The CDR3 nucleotides are TGCAGTGCTAGCCCAGGGAGCGGGAGCTATGAGACCCAGTACTTC.